The 11 T cell receptor beta chains presented below share a single source sample, sequenced in a study of monozygotic twins with inflammatory bowel disease. Reprocessing the 5' RACE reads, TCRdb reports a single entry for every CDR3 protein and omits DNA. The table for this sample gives over 90,000 distinct CDR3 sequences. The sequencing sample was made of blood. All receptors come from a human donor with ulcerative colitis or Crohn's disease, or a healthy co-twin of an affected twin (not recorded which).

This chain links TRBV2 with TRBJ2-2; absent DNA, TCRdb's TRBD2 call cannot be checked. This CDR3 is 15 amino acids long. Germline V CDR1 and CDR2: SNHLY, FYNNEI. The CDR3 sequence is CASWTSGDNTGELFF.

V is TRBV4-3 and J is TRBJ2-7. Germline-derived CDR1 and CDR2 are LGHNA and YSLEER. The CDR3 contains 14 residues. This CDR3 reads CASSQDSSTYEQYF.

J is TRBJ2-7 and V is TRBV28; TCRdb selects TRBD2, and the lack of DNA leaves this call unchecked. This CDR3 is built from 13 residues. The germline CDR1 and CDR2 sequences are MDHEN and SYDVKM. This CDR3 reads CASKLRGAYEQYF.

The chain carries TRBV5-1 and TRBJ1-2; checking the TCRdb D call of TRBD1 is not possible without DNA. Germline V gives CDR1 SGHRS, CDR2 YFSETQ. The CDR3 covers 11 residues. The CDR3 is CASSVDRVPTF.

The chain joins TRBV7-6 to TRBJ2-1. The CDR3 consists of 13 residues. The germline CDR1 and CDR2 sequences are SGHVS and FNYEAQ. The CDR3 loop reads CASSLGSYNEQFF.

This chain joins TRBV6-2 or TRBV6-3 and TRBJ2-2; the D gene TCRdb calls, TRBD1, cannot be checked with no DNA. The CDR3 length is 15 residues. CDR1 MNHEY and CDR2 SVGEGT come from the germline V gene. The CDR3 is CATLKTGGSTGELFF.

The chain carries TRBV11-1 and TRBJ2-1; the TCRdb call, TRBD2, lacks DNA for checking. CDR1 is SGHAT and CDR2 is FQDESV in the germline V gene (reference sequence). The CDR3 is made up of 14 amino acids. CDR3 in amino acids: CASSTGLAENEQFF.

The chain employs TRBV7-2 and TRBJ1-2; TCRdb's D call of TRBD1 is untestable without DNA. The CDR3 loop spans 12 amino acids. The germline V gene encodes CDR1 SGHTA and CDR2 FQGNSA. This CDR3 is CASSPRQYGYTF. Combining the CDR3 with reference TRBV7-2 and TRBJ1-2 gives the whole variable domain GAGVSQSPSNKVTEKGKDVELRCDPISGHTALYWYRQSLGQGLEFLIYFQGNSAPDKSGLPSDRFSAERTGGSVSTLTIQRTQQEDSAVYLCASSPRQYGYTFGSGTRLTVV.

The gene calls are TRBV5-1 and TRBJ2-7. This CDR3 spans 14 amino acids. Germline assignment: CDR1 SGHRS and CDR2 YFSETQ. CDR3 sequence reads: CASSLESDSYEQYF.

The chain is built from TRBV7-2 and TRBJ2-3; there is no DNA to check the TCRdb D call of TRBD2. The CDR3 loop spans 13 amino acids. Germline-derived CDR1 and CDR2 are SGHTA and FQGNSA. CDR3 protein: CASSLVPPDTQYF. The full variable domain, completed using reference TRBV7-2 and TRBJ2-3, is GAGVSQSPSNKVTEKGKDVELRCDPISGHTALYWYRQSLGQGLEFLIYFQGNSAPDKSGLPSDRFSAERTGGSVSTLTIQRTQQEDSAVYLCASSLVPPDTQYFGPGTRLTVL.

The chain uses TRBV29-1 and TRBJ2-3. Germline CDR1 is SQVTM and CDR2 is ANQGSEA. The CDR3 runs to 16 residues. CDR3 region: CSVEEVGQPTTDTQYF.